This TCR beta chain was captured by sequencing in a study of spatial heterogeneity in lung cancer. Study-level information: A unique TCR and UMI combination showed up more than ten times in raw reads, on average.

The table lists this clonotype with many counts. Trimming stripped 1 base from V and 2 bases from J, with 7 bases between. CDR1 is MNHEY and CDR2 is SVGAGI in the germline V gene. The CDR3 has 14 residues. Time point denoted: sample taken at primary tumor resection. Whole RNA, isolated from tumor, nontumor lung or frozen PBMC, was sequenced without prior sorting. MiXCR, run by TCRdb on the 5' RACE reads, gives a single entry per CDR3 protein. The table lists 23,000 or so distinct CDR3 sequences, 4% to 6% of them singletons, with roughly 5.2% in the top ten. V and J are TRBV6-5 and TRBJ2-3; D might be TRBD2 (6 bases). The starting material was PBMCs, obtained at surgery. This TCR derives from a male donor with early-stage non-small cell lung cancer. The DNA for the CDR3 is TGTGCCAGCAGTTACTGGCGGGACACAGATACGCAGTATTTT. The encoded protein is CASSYWRDTDTQYF.